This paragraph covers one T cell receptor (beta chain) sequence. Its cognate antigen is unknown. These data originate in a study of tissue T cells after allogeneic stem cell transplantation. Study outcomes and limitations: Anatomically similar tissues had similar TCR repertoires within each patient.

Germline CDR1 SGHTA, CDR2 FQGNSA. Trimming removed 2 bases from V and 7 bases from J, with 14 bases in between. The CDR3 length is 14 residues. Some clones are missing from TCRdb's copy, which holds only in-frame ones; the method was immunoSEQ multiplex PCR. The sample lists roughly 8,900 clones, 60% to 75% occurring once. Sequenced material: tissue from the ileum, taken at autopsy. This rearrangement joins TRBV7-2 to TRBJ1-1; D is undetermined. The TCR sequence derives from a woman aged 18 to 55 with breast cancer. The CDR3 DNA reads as TGTGCCAGCAGCTTATTGGGAAGGAAAAATGAAGCTTTCTTT. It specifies CASSLLGRKNEAFF.